Presented here are 7 T cell receptor beta chains from one specimen sequenced in a study of T cell responses to AZD1222 COVID-19 vaccine. TCRdb's table, derived via immunoSEQ multiplex PCR, lists solely in-frame clones and lacks some. Seen here are over 150,000 clones, approximately 90% observed once, and the top ten hold roughly 3.5%. The material was peripheral blood, obtained 28 days after the second AZD1222 dose. These receptors originate from an adult who received the AZD1222 COVID-19 vaccine.

This clone was observed once. This rearrangement joins TRBV15 to TRBJ2-7, with 7 nucleotides matching TRBD1. Germline V gene data show CDR1 as LNHNV and CDR2 as YYDKDF (reference sequence). This CDR3 is 14 amino acids long. V lost 5 bases to trimming and J lost 5 bases; unmatched junction nucleotides: 9. For the CDR3, the DNA is TGTGCCACCAGCGTAAAGGGACAGATCCACGAGCAGTACTTC. The encoded protein is CATSVKGQIHEQYF.

The chain uses TRBV19 and TRBJ2-3; D possibly uses TRBD1 or TRBD2 (6 bases each). The CDR3 has 15 amino acids. CDR1 LNHDA and CDR2 SQIVND come from the germline V gene (reference sequence). V gave up 3 bases and J gave up 4 bases, with 14 bases separating them. This chain's CDR3 is CASSIRQGRPDTQYF. The CDR3 DNA reads TGTGCCAGTAGTATCCGGCAGGGGAGGCCAGATACGCAGTATTTT.

CDR3 in amino acids: CASNGGSRYEQYF. In DNA, the CDR3 is TGTGCCAGCAACGGCGGGAGTCGGTACGAGCAGTACTTC. The chain recombines TRBV27 with TRBJ2-7; 7 bases agree with TRBD2. Germline V lookup: CDR1 MNHEY, CDR2 SMNVEV (reference sequence). The CDR3 contains 13 residues. V gave up 7 bases and J gave up 4 bases; unmatched junction bases: 7.

This chain joins TRBV4-2 and TRBJ2-3; 14 bases are shared with TRBD2. With 0 bases clipped from V and 2 bases from J, the junction kept 10 bases outside the gene matches. This CDR3 comprises 20 residues. CDR1 and CDR2 (germline): LGHNA, YNFKEQ. The CDR3 DNA reads as TGTGCCAGCAGCCAAGAGGCGTCGACTAGCGGGAGGGCATACACAGATACGCAGTATTTT. This encodes CASSQEASTSGRAYTDTQYF.

The chain links TRBV30 to TRBJ2-1, with D unclear. The germline V and J ends were trimmed by 2 bases and 7 bases, with 15 bases remaining between them. The CDR3 is 14 residues long. The V gene's germline CDR1 is GTSNPN and CDR2 SVGIG (reference sequence). CDR3 residues: CAWSNLGPFNEQFF. CDR3 DNA sequence: TGTGCCTGGAGTAACCTCGGACCCTTTAATGAGCAGTTCTTC.

The chain combines TRBV5-8 with TRBJ2-5, with D tentatively TRBD1 or TRBD2 (5 bases each). CDR3 length: 16 amino acids. The V gene lost 4 bases and the J gene lost 2 bases, with 18 bases spanning the gap. CDR1 SGHTS and CDR2 YDEGEE come from the germline V gene. CDR3 amino acids: CASSGGRYLTQETQYF. CDR3 nucleotides: TGTGCCAGCAGCGGGGGACGGTACTTAACTCAAGAGACCCAGTACTTC. Variable domain in full (rest from reference TRBV5-8 and TRBJ2-5): EAGVTQSPTHLIKTRGQQATLRCSPISGHTSVYWYQQALGLGLQFLLWYDEGEERNRGNFPPRFSGRQFPNYSSELNVNALELEDSALYLCASSGGRYLTQETQYFGPGTRLLVL.

The V and J genes are TRBV3-1 (or the pseudogene TRBV3-2) and TRBJ2-2; D may match TRBD1 or TRBD2 (5 bases each). The CDR3 extends over 14 amino acids. The V and J ends lost 8 bases and 1 base respectively, with 11 bases between them. Germline loops: CDR1 LGHDT, CDR2 YNNKEL (reference sequence). This CDR3 is CASVRAGNTGELFF. The CDR3 DNA reads TGTGCCAGCGTCAGGGCGGGGAACACCGGGGAGCTGTTTTTT.